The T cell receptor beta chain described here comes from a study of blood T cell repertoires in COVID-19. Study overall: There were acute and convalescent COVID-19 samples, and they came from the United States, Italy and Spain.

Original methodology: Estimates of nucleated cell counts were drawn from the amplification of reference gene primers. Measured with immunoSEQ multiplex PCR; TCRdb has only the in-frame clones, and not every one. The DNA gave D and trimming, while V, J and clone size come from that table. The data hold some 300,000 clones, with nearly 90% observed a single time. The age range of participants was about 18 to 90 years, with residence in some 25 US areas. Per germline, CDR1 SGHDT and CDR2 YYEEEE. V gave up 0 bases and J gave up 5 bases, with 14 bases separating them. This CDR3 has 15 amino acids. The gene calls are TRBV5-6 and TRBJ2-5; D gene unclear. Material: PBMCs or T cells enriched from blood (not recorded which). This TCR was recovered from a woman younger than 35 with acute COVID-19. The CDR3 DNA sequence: TGTGCCAGCAGCTTGGCACCCGATAAGAGGGAGACCCAGTACTTC. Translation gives CASSLAPDKRETQYF.